This TCR beta chain was obtained from a study of blood T cell repertoires in COVID-19. About the research overall: Spain, Italy and the United States supplied samples that represented acute and convalescent COVID-19. PBMCs, B-cell-depleted T cells, or T cells provided the cDNA or gDNA that made up the material.

Patients of the Seattle cohort, enrolled during active infection, were followed longitudinally. Original methodology: Nucleated cell counts were estimated from reference gene primer amplification. Profiling relied on immunoSEQ multiplex PCR, and the TCRdb table lists in-frame clones only, not all of them. D and trimming come from the DNA, and the V and J calls and clone size come from that table. The top ten hold 17% of the sample, which has more than 95,000 clones, about 81% seen once. This CDR3 contains 11 residues. Looked up from germline, CDR1 is GTSNPN and CDR2 is SVGIG (reference sequence). Trimming took 3 bases from V and 16 from J, leaving 13 bases between them.

The sample comprised peripheral blood. This receptor was obtained from a man in his thirties or forties with COVID-19, enrolled during active disease. The chain has TRBV30 and TRBJ1-6, with a possible D match to TRBD1 (6 bases). The CDR3 is CAWRFDGTLHF. The CDR3 DNA sequence: TGTGCCTGGAGGTTCGATGGGACACTCCACTTT.